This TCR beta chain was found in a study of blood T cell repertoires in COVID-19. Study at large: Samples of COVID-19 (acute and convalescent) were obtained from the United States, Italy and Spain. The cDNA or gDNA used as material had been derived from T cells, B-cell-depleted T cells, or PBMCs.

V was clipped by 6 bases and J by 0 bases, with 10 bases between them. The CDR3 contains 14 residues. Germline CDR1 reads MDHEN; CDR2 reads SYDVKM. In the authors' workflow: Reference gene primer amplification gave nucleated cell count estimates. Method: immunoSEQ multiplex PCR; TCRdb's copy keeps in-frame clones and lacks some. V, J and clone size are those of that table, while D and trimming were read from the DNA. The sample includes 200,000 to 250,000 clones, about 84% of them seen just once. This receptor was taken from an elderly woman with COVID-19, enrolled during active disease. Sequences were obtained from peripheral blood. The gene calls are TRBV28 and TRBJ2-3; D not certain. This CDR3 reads CASSPPGSTDTQYF. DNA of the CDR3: TGTGCCAGCAGCCCCCCGGGTAGCACAGATACGCAGTATTTT.